This T cell receptor (beta chain) was sequenced during a study of blood T cell repertoires in COVID-19. Study as a whole: PBMCs, B-cell-depleted T cells, or T cells were the source of the cDNA or gDNA that made up the material.

V gave up 0 bases and J gave up 3 bases; unmatched junction bases: 11. In germline, CDR1 is LGHNA, CDR2 YSLEER. The CDR3 spans 18 residues. TCRdb's table, derived via immunoSEQ multiplex PCR, lists solely in-frame clones and lacks some. Of 140,000 to 150,000 clones in the sample, around four fifths are singletons; the top ten hold roughly 3.4%. The origin of this receptor is a woman aged 45-65 years with acute COVID-19. This chain connects TRBV4-3 to TRBJ1-2, with 9 bases lining up with TRBD1. Sequencing was carried out using PBMCs or T cells enriched from blood (not recorded which). The CDR3 loop is CASSQEVLRTGDDYGYTF. CDR3 coding DNA: TGCGCCAGCAGCCAAGAGGTGCTCCGGACAGGGGATGACTATGGCTACACCTTC.